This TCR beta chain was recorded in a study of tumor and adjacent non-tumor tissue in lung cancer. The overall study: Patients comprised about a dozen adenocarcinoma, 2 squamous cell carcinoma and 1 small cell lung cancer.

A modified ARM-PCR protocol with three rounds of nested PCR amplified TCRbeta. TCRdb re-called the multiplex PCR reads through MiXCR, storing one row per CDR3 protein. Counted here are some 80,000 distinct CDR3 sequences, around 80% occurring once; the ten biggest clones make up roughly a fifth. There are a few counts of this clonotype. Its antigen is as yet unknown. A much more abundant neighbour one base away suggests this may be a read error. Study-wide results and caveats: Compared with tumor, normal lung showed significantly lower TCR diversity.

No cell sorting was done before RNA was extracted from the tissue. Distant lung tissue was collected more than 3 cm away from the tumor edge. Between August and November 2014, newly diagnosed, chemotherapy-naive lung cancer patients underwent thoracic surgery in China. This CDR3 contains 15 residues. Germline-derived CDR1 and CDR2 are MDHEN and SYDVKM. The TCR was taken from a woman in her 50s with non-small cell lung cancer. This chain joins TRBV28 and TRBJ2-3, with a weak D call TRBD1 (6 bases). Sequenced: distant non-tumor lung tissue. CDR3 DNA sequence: TGTGCCAACAGTTTGGTACAGGGTACCACAGATACGCAGTATTTT. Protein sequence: CANSLVQGTTDTQYF.